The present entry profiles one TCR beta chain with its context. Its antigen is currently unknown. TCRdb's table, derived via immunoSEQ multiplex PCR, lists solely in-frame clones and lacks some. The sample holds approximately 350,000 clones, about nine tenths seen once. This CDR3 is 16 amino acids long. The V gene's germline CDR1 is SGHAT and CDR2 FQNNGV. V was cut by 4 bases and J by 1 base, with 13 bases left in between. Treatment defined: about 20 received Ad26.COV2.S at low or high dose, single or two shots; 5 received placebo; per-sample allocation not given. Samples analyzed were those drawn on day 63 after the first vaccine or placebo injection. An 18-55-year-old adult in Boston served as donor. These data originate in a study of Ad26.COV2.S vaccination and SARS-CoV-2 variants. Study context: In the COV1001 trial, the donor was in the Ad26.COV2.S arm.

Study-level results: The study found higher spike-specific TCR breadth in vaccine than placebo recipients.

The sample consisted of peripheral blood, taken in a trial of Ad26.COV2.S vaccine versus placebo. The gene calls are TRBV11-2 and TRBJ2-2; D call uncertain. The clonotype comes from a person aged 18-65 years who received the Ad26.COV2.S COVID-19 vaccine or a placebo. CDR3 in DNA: TGTGCCAGCAGCTCCCACCCCTGGCAGAACACCGGGGAGCTGTTTTTT. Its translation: CASSSHPWQNTGELFF.